Listed below are T cell receptor beta chains from one sample, sequenced in a study of OX40 agonist ivuxolimab in advanced cancers. Libraries were prepared by immunoSEQ multiplex PCR; TCRdb keeps only in-frame clonotypes and omits some of them. The sample lists 60,000 to 90,000 clones, 88% occurring once. This specimen was CD4+ or CD8+ T cells sorted from blood, taken in a trial of the OX40 agonist ivuxolimab. These receptors were obtained from an adult with an advanced solid tumor such as melanoma, head and neck, liver or kidney cancer. CDR3s include the opening cysteine and the closing phenylalanine or tryptophan. The D gene is left open where the match is weak. A row's size may be missing; if present it is once, few, many or a size class.

J gene: TRBJ1-2
V gene: TRBV28
clone size: NA
D gene: NA
CDR3 DNA: TGTGCCAGCAGTTCTCTCAACGTTCTCGGTGTGGGCAGGGTGAGTGGCTACACCTTC
CDR3 protein: CASSSLNVLGVGRVSGYTF

J gene: TRBJ2-7
V gene: TRBV4-1
clone size: NA
D gene: NA
CDR3 DNA: TGCGCCAGCAGCCAAGCGCATTCCGGGGGCCCCTACGAGCAGTACTTC
CDR3 protein: CASSQAHSGGPYEQYF

J gene: TRBJ2-2
V gene: TRBV10-3
clone size: NA
D gene: TRBD1
CDR3 DNA: TGTGCCATAAGACTAGGGACAGGAGGCGGGGAGCTGTTTTTT
CDR3 protein: CAIRLGTGGGELFF

J gene: TRBJ1-2
V gene: TRBV28
clone size: once
D gene: TRBD1
CDR3 DNA: TGTGCCATCAGCGGACAGGGTCCGGATGGCTACACCTTC
CDR3 protein: CAISGQGPDGYTF

J gene: TRBJ2-7
V gene: TRBV5-1
clone size: NA
D gene: TRBD1
CDR3 DNA: TGCGCCAGCAGCTCCGACAGGGTAGGGATCGGCGAGCAGTACTTC
CDR3 protein: CASSSDRVGIGEQYF

J gene: TRBJ2-1
V gene: TRBV5-8
clone size: NA
D gene: NA
CDR3 DNA: TGTGCCAGCAGCTTGGTCGGGGCCAAGAATGAGCAGTTCTTC
CDR3 protein: CASSLVGAKNEQFF

J gene: TRBJ2-5
V gene: TRBV6-1
clone size: NA
D gene: NA
CDR3 DNA: TGTGCCAGCAGTGAAAGTGTCGGTCAAGAGACCCAGTACTTC
CDR3 protein: CASSESVGQETQYF

J gene: TRBJ2-3
V gene: TRBV18
clone size: NA
D gene: NA
CDR3 DNA: TGTGCCAGCTCACCACTAGGCGAGTCTTCAGATACGCAGTATTTT
CDR3 protein: CASSPLGESSDTQYF

J gene: TRBJ2-7
V gene: TRBV14
clone size: once
D gene: NA
CDR3 DNA: TGTGCCAGCAGAGGTTGGACCTACGAGCAGTACTTC
CDR3 protein: CASRGWTYEQYF

J gene: TRBJ2-7
V gene: TRBV5-1
clone size: NA
D gene: NA
CDR3 DNA: TGCGCCAGCAGCCGGGCCCAGGGACACGAGCAGTACTTC
CDR3 protein: CASSRAQGHEQYF